This TCR beta chain is drawn from a study of T cell responses to AZD1222 COVID-19 vaccine. Study findings and constraints: Clonal diversity was possibly underestimated, and the donors were mostly white British, with more females.

To note about this clone: The antigen remains undetermined.

Deletions cut 5 bases from V and 2 bases from J, with 9 bases between. Looked up from germline, CDR1 is LNHDA and CDR2 is SQIVND (reference sequence). There are 13 residues in the CDR3. Measured with immunoSEQ multiplex PCR; TCRdb has only the in-frame clones, and not every one. The sample consists of under 140,000 clones, less than 95% of them appearing once. The V and J genes are TRBV19 and TRBJ1-1, with D perhaps matching TRBD1 (6 bases). The starting material was peripheral blood, obtained on day 0 of AZD1222 vaccination. The receptor was isolated from an adult in good health. CDR3 region: CASSSGGNTEAFF. The CDR3 nucleotides are TGTGCCAGTAGTTCCGGGGGCAACACTGAAGCTTTCTTT.